Following are 23 T cell receptor beta chains from one sample sequenced in a study of a mutant IDH1 vaccine in newly diagnosed glioma. These receptors lack a known antigen. Produced via immunoSEQ multiplex PCR; TCRdb's table is partial and in-frame only. This sample has under 70,000 clones, with about 87% found just once. The time point was: week 23, last vaccination. Doses of 300 ug of mutant IDH1 20-mer peptide were given with topical imiquimod. This specimen was PBMCs, taken from a glioma patient whose treatment included an IDH1 peptide vaccine. These receptor sequences come from a man aged 18 to 30 with glioma.

This sequence joins TRBV7-9 and TRBJ1-2, with 7 bases identical to TRBD1. The junction had 16 bases not matched to a gene; V was cut back by 4 bases and J by 8 bases. Looked up from germline, CDR1 is SEHNR and CDR2 is FQNEAQ (reference sequence). The CDR3 runs to 16 residues. The CDR3 coding sequence is TGTGCCAGCAGCTCAAGAAATCCGGGACAGAGTCAAGGCTACACCTTC. Protein sequence: CASSSRNPGQSQGYTF.

This rearrangement joins TRBV19 to TRBJ1-2; D is undetermined. V was clipped by 3 bases and J by 4 bases, with 9 bases between them. This CDR3 is 13 amino acids long. The germline gives CDR1 LNHDA, CDR2 SQIVND (reference sequence). CDR3 in DNA: TGTGCCAGTAGTATTATCGGTACCTATGGCTACACCTTC. It yields the protein CASSIIGTYGYTF.

This clone appeared a single time. The rearrangement links TRBV7-6 to TRBJ2-7; tentative D call: TRBD1 (6 bases). The CDR3 has 14 residues. Germline V lookup: CDR1 SGHVS, CDR2 FNYEAQ. Trimming removed 5 bases at V and 5 bases at J, with 16 bases between. CDR3 nucleotides: TGTGCCAGCAGCCTAATTGGACAGACCCACGAGCAGTACTTC. Its protein product is CASSLIGQTHEQYF.

The chain employs TRBV30 and TRBJ2-3; D remains unclear. CDR1 and CDR2 (germline): GTSNPN, SVGIG (reference sequence). V was shortened by 2 bases and J by 5 bases, with 8 bases between the two germline ends. CDR3 length: 12 residues. The CDR3 is CAWSPPVDTQYF. In DNA, the CDR3 is TGTGCCTGGAGTCCCCCCGTAGATACGCAGTATTTT.

The V and J genes are TRBV30 and TRBJ1-2, with D uncertain. Deletions cut 4 bases from V and 3 bases from J, with 6 bases between. CDR3 size: 11 residues. CDR1 GTSNPN and CDR2 SVGIG come from the germline V gene (reference sequence). In DNA form, the CDR3 reads TGTGCCTGGACCAGTTACTATGGCTACACCTTC. This encodes CAWTSYYGYTF.

This clone was observed once. The chain has TRBV6-1 and TRBJ2-7; 8 bases are a match to TRBD1. The V segment lost 4 bases and the J segment 3 bases; nucleotides outside the gene matches: 11. This CDR3 spans 16 amino acids. CDR1 is MNHNS and CDR2 is SASEGT in the germline V gene. The CDR3 loop is CASSGAAGGRSYEQYF. In DNA form, the CDR3 reads TGTGCCAGCAGTGGAGCGGCAGGGGGCAGAAGCTACGAGCAGTACTTC.

This clone was picked up a small number of times. This chain uses TRBV4-3 with TRBJ2-7; either TRBD1 or TRBD2 may supply D (7 bases each). The CDR3 runs 14 residues. V was trimmed by 2 bases and J by 6 bases, leaving 14 bases between them. Germline V lookup: CDR1 LGHNA, CDR2 YSLEER. The CDR3 protein is CASSQNTGEGEQYF. In DNA, the CDR3 is TGCGCCAGCAGCCAAAATACAGGGGAGGGCGAGCAGTACTTC.

The V gene is TRBV11-3, the J gene TRBJ2-2; D remains ambiguous. Trimming removed 4 bases from V and 4 bases from J, with 7 bases in between. The CDR3 consists of 13 residues. Germline CDR1 SGHNT, CDR2 YENEEA. CDR3 residues: CASSSRTTGELFF. DNA for the CDR3: TGTGCCAGCAGCTCCCGGACCACCGGGGAGCTGTTTTTT.

This clone was recorded only once. V gene TRBV19 combines with J gene TRBJ1-2, with D perhaps matching TRBD1 (5 bases). CDR3 length: 13 amino acids. Germline CDR1 is LNHDA and CDR2 is SQIVND (reference sequence). Trimming took off 4 bases at V and 0 bases at J, with 6 bases between the two ends. DNA for the CDR3: TGTGCCAGTAGTAGGGACTCTAACTATGGCTACACCTTC. It codes for CASSRDSNYGYTF.

This chain connects TRBV30 to TRBJ2-3, with D possibly being TRBD2 (5 bases). The CDR3 consists of 13 residues. The V end was cut by 2 bases, the J end by 1 base, with 7 bases between. CDR1 and CDR2 (germline): GTSNPN, SVGIG (reference sequence). CDR3 DNA sequence: TGTGCCTGGAGTCTCGGGGGCACAGATACGCAGTATTTT. It specifies CAWSLGGTDTQYF. Full variable domain (outside the CDR3, taken from reference TRBV30 and TRBJ2-3): SQTIHQWPATLVQPVGSPLSLECTVEGTSNPNLYWYRQAAGRGLQLLFYSVGIGQISSEVPQNLSASRPQDRQFILSSKKLLLSDSGFYLCAWSLGGTDTQYFGPGTRLTVL.

This chain uses TRBV6-1 with TRBJ2-5; tentatively, D is TRBD2 (5 bases). Trimming cost V 4 bases and J 5 bases, with 17 bases left between them. Germline V gives CDR1 MNHNS, CDR2 SASEGT. The CDR3 is 15 amino acids. The CDR3 nucleotides read TGTGCCAGCAGTGGGCCCGAACGGTGGAGGGAGACCCAGTACTTC. Its protein is CASSGPERWRETQYF.

V and J are TRBV5-3 and TRBJ2-3; D is unresolved. TRBV5-3 is sorted into the ORF group, with uncertain function. Trimming cost V 1 base and J 4 bases, with 19 bases left between them. The CDR3 spans 17 residues. The CDR3 here is CARSLRAGRIGADTQYF. The CDR3 DNA is TGTGCCAGAAGCTTGCGGGCTGGCCGGATTGGCGCAGATACGCAGTATTTT.

CDR3: CASRWDRPYSPLHF. CDR3 nucleotides: TGTGCCAGCAGGTGGGACAGGCCTTATTCACCCCTCCACTTT. This sequence joins TRBV6-5 and TRBJ1-6; TRBD1 agrees at 8 bases. Germline-derived CDR1 and CDR2 are MNHEY and SVGAGI. The CDR3 is 14 residues long. The ends lost 6 bases at V and 8 bases at J; junction bases unmatched: 6.

The chain carries TRBV18 and TRBJ1-2; 10 bases match TRBD1. This CDR3 is built from 13 residues. J lost 8 bases, V lost 3 bases, and 3 bases had no gene match. Germline V gene sequence: CDR1 KGHSH, CDR2 LQKENI. The CDR3 sequence is CASSPGQGSGYTF. The CDR3 DNA sequence: TGTGCCAGCTCACCGGGACAGGGGTCCGGCTACACCTTC.

The J gene is TRBJ1-2, the V gene TRBV6-6, with no clear D. This CDR3 has 14 residues. Between the trimmed V and J ends, which lost 4 bases and 2 bases, there was a span of 11 bases. Looked up from germline, CDR1 is MNHNY and CDR2 is SVGAGI (reference sequence). The CDR3 spells CASSSDRSNYGYTF. The CDR3 nucleotides are TGTGCCAGCAGTTCCGACCGAAGCAACTATGGCTACACCTTC.

The CDR3 DNA reads TGTGCCAGCAGCTTCGGCGCCTATGGCTACACCTTC. Its translation: CASSFGAYGYTF. J is TRBJ1-2 and V is TRBV5-4; D remains ambiguous. The germline V gene has CDR1 SGHNT and CDR2 YYREEE (reference sequence). The CDR3 contains 12 residues. V was shortened by 2 bases and J by 4 bases, with 6 bases between the two germline ends.

V and J are TRBV5-6 and TRBJ1-5; maybe TRBD1 (6 bases). Trimming cost V 4 bases and J 2 bases, with 19 bases left between them. Germline CDR1 reads SGHDT; CDR2 reads YYEEEE. CDR3 length equals 17 residues. Here the CDR3 reads CASSRWGLGAGNQPQHF. CDR3 nucleotide sequence: TGTGCCAGCAGCCGATGGGGCCTGGGGGCAGGCAATCAGCCCCAGCATTTT. Complete variable domain (other parts from reference TRBV5-6 and TRBJ1-5): DAGVTQSPTHLIKTRGQQVTLRCSPKSGHDTVSWYQQALGQGPQFIFQYYEEEERQRGNFPDRFSGHQFPNYSSELNVNALLLGDSALYLCASSRWGLGAGNQPQHFGDGTRLSIL.

The V call is TRBV30, the J call TRBJ2-5; D may correspond to TRBD1 or TRBD2 (5 bases each). The V end was cut by 3 bases, the J end by 2 bases, with 16 bases between. Germline V gene data show CDR1 as GTSNPN and CDR2 as SVGIG (reference sequence). The CDR3 covers 15 residues. CDR3 sequence: CAWRAIGDGQETQYF. Written as DNA, the CDR3 is TGTGCCTGGAGGGCGATAGGGGACGGTCAAGAGACCCAGTACTTC.

V and J are TRBV2 and TRBJ2-7; TRBD1 aligns across 10 bases. The ends lost 1 base at V and 0 bases at J; junction bases unmatched: 6. Germline CDR1 and CDR2: SNHLY and FYNNEI. The CDR3 loop spans 17 amino acids. The CDR3 nucleotides are TGTGCCAGCAGTGAAGGGGGGACAGGGGTACCCTCCTACGAGCAGTACTTC. As protein: CASSEGGTGVPSYEQYF.

The V gene is TRBV5-3, the J gene TRBJ1-6; unclear D gene. TRBV5-3 carries the ORF label, with uncertain function. The CDR3 is 18 amino acids. V was shortened by 3 bases and J by 1 base, with 17 bases between the two germline ends. The CDR3 sequence is CARSSEEGPSSYNSPLHF. CDR3 DNA: TGTGCCAGAAGCTCTGAGGAGGGTCCCTCATCCTATAATTCACCCCTCCACTTT.

V usage is TRBV7-8 and J usage is TRBJ1-1; D is ambiguous. Deletions cut 6 bases from V and 0 bases from J, with 17 bases between. This CDR3 contains 16 residues. The germline CDR1 and CDR2 sequences are SGHVS and FQNEAQ. The CDR3 loop reads CASRRAGPSLNTEAFF. CDR3 coding DNA: TGTGCCAGCAGACGAGCCGGGCCCTCTTTGAACACTGAAGCTTTCTTT.

The rearrangement joins TRBV10-3 to TRBJ1-1; no definite D call. CDR1 and CDR2 from the germline V gene are ENHRY and SYGVKD. The CDR3 totals 17 residues. V was clipped by 9 bases and J by 0 bases, with 23 bases between them. This CDR3 reads CAIRSVGRREMNTEAFF. The CDR3 bases are TGTGCCATTCGATCGGTCGGGCGGCGGGAGATGAACACTGAAGCTTTCTTT.

The sample holds a few counts of this clone. The chain recombines TRBV9 with TRBJ1-4, with unresolved D. The germline V gene encodes CDR1 SGDLS and CDR2 YYNGEE. CDR3 length equals 15 residues. V lost 0 bases and J 4 bases, leaving 10 bases between the germline ends. CDR3 sequence: CASSVGGVSNEKLFF. The CDR3 bases are TGTGCCAGCAGCGTAGGTGGGGTCAGTAATGAAAAACTGTTTTTT.